Listed here are 23 T cell receptor beta chains from one sample, sequenced in a study of T cell responses to AZD1222 COVID-19 vaccine. Here immunoSEQ multiplex PCR was the method, and the copy in TCRdb shows in-frame clones only, minus some. Among approximately 120,000 clones, roughly 90% were seen once, and the ten largest hold less than 2%. The sample here was peripheral blood, taken on day 0 of AZD1222 vaccination. All receptors come from an adult in good health.

The chain employs TRBV9 and TRBJ2-1; 12 bases agree with TRBD2. Germline V gives CDR1 SGDLS, CDR2 YYNGEE. The trim removed 0 bases at V and 7 bases at J, leaving 2 bases unmatched. This CDR3 has 15 amino acids. DNA of the CDR3: TGTGCCAGCAGCGTAGGGGGGACTAGCGGGAATGAGCAGTTCTTC. It encodes CASSVGGTSGNEQFF.

J is TRBJ1-1 and V is TRBV5-1; D not resolved. This CDR3 contains 13 residues. Per germline, CDR1 SGHRS and CDR2 YFSETQ. With 5 bases removed from V and 1 base from J, the gap between germline ends came to 9 bases. The chain's CDR3 is CASSQQPNTEAFF. Here the CDR3 DNA reads TGCGCCAGCAGTCAACAGCCGAACACTGAAGCTTTCTTT.

The chain carries TRBV15 and TRBJ2-7; 12 bases are a match to TRBD2. The CDR3 is made up of 19 amino acids. Germline CDR1 LNHNV, CDR2 YYDKDF (reference sequence). V gave up 0 bases and J gave up 3 bases; unmatched junction bases: 12. CDR3: CATSRDWSLAGGEFYEQYF. As DNA, the CDR3 is TGTGCCACCAGCAGAGATTGGAGTCTAGCGGGAGGGGAGTTCTACGAGCAGTACTTC.

This rearrangement joins TRBV30 to TRBJ1-5; no clear D. V was shortened by 1 base and J by 0 bases, with 10 bases between the two germline ends. Germline-derived CDR1 and CDR2 are GTSNPN and SVGIG (reference sequence). The CDR3 runs 15 residues. The CDR3 nucleotides are TGTGCCTGGAGTGAAGGAACTCATAGCAATCAGCCCCAGCATTTT. It translates to CAWSEGTHSNQPQHF.

CDR3 amino acids: CSVDPDYGYTF. The CDR3 DNA reads TGCAGCGTTGACCCAGACTATGGCTACACCTTC. This chain joins TRBV29-1 and TRBJ1-2; the D is unclear. The germline CDR1 and CDR2 sequences are SQVTM and ANQGSEA. Trimming cost V 3 bases and J 3 bases, with 5 bases left between them. The CDR3 is 11 amino acids.

The chain employs TRBV28 and TRBJ2-3, with 8 nucleotides matching TRBD2. The CDR3 loop spans 14 amino acids. CDR1 is MDHEN, CDR2 SYDVKM, per germline. The V segment lost 3 bases and the J segment 6 bases; nucleotides outside the gene matches: 5. The CDR3 is CASSLQRESDTQYF. The CDR3 bases are TGTGCCAGCAGTTTGCAGCGGGAGTCCGATACGCAGTATTTT.

The chain links TRBV2 to TRBJ2-4, with TRBD2 as a possible D gene (6 bases). This CDR3 contains 16 residues. Trimming pared 5 bases from V and 4 bases from J, leaving 18 bases between. Germline CDR1 SNHLY, CDR2 FYNNEI. CDR3 DNA: TGTGCCAGCAGTTATGGACTAATCTCCAGGAAAAACATTCAGTACTTC. Residues: CASSYGLISRKNIQYF.

The chain combines TRBV6-2 or TRBV6-3 with TRBJ2-7; either TRBD1 or TRBD2 may supply D (5 bases each). This CDR3 has 17 amino acids. Germline values: CDR1 MNHEY, CDR2 SVGEGT. V lost 3 bases and J lost 4, with 22 bases in between. CDR3 loop: CASSYALGDLKQYEQYF. DNA of the CDR3: TGTGCCAGCAGTTATGCTTTGGGGGATCTAAAGCAGTACGAGCAGTACTTC.

CDR3 protein: CASTLEKGAYEQYF. In nucleotides, the CDR3 is TGTGCCAGCACCCTTGAGAAGGGGGCCTACGAGCAGTACTTC. V and J are TRBV6-5 and TRBJ2-7, with D possibly being TRBD1 (6 bases). The CDR3 is made up of 14 amino acids. V was cut by 7 bases and J by 2 bases, with 15 bases left in between. CDR1 is MNHEY and CDR2 is SVGAGI in the germline V gene.

The genes are TRBV28 and TRBJ2-5; D assignment may be TRBD1 or TRBD2 (6 bases each). V was shortened by 5 bases and J by 3 bases, with 22 bases between the two germline ends. The germline V gene encodes CDR1 MDHEN and CDR2 SYDVKM. The CDR3 sequence is 17 residues long. The CDR3 spells CASSPRLWVGGKETQYF. CDR3 bases: TGTGCCAGCAGTCCCCGCCTGTGGGTAGGGGGGAAAGAGACCCAGTACTTC.

J is TRBJ1-5 and V is TRBV19; TRBD1 is a possible D gene (6 bases). The CDR3 consists of 15 residues. V was clipped by 1 base and J by 5 bases, with 12 bases between them. Germline V CDR1 and CDR2: LNHDA, SQIVND (reference sequence). The CDR3 DNA sequence: TGTGCCAGTAGTATAGGGACCCCAGGGGATCAGCCCCAGCATTTT. Translated: CASSIGTPGDQPQHF. Drawing the rest from reference TRBV19 and TRBJ1-5, the complete variable domain is DGGITQSPKYLFRKEGQNVTLSCEQNLNHDAMYWYRQDPGQGLRLIYYSQIVNDFQKGDIAEGYSVSREKKESFPLTVTSAQKNPTAFYLCASSIGTPGDQPQHFGDGTRLSIL.

A few counts support this clone. The chain is built from TRBV5-4 and TRBJ1-3, with D unresolved. The CDR3 is 16 amino acids. The V end lost 3 bases, the J end lost 1 base, and 14 bases lay between the germline ends. Looked up from germline, CDR1 is SGHNT and CDR2 is YYREEE (reference sequence). CDR3 nucleotides: TGTGCCAGCAGCTCGGGAGGGTTCGGGTCTGGAAACACCATATATTTT. Protein sequence: CASSSGGFGSGNTIYF.

The chain couples TRBV28 to TRBJ1-2; possibly TRBD1 for D (5 bases). CDR1 and CDR2 from the germline V gene are MDHEN and SYDVKM. V was cut by 5 bases and J by 2 bases, with 15 bases left in between. This CDR3 spans 15 amino acids. CDR3: CASSPLTDLNYGYTF. CDR3 nucleotides: TGTGCCAGCAGTCCCTTGACAGATCTCAACTATGGCTACACCTTC.

The chain joins TRBV2 to TRBJ2-7; possibly TRBD1 for D (6 bases). V was cut by 3 bases and J by 7 bases, with 7 bases left in between. Germline values: CDR1 SNHLY, CDR2 FYNNEI. The CDR3 has 11 amino acids. The CDR3 loop is CASSDTGEQYF. The DNA of the CDR3 is TGTGCCAGCAGTGATACAGGGGAGCAGTACTTC.

This chain connects TRBV5-1 to TRBJ2-7, with 7 bases matching TRBD2. Germline V gives CDR1 SGHRS, CDR2 YFSETQ. The V gene end was trimmed by 1 base and the J gene end by 5 bases; junction bases not matched to a gene: 6. The length of the CDR3 is 14 residues. The CDR3 DNA reads TGCGCCAGCAGCTTGCGTCGGGAGGTAGACGAGCAGTACTTC. Translated, it gives CASSLRREVDEQYF.

The gene calls are TRBV27 and TRBJ2-7, with TRBD2 matching 14 bases. Germline V gene sequence: CDR1 MNHEY, CDR2 SMNVEV (reference sequence). CDR3 length equals 14 residues. V lost 5 bases and J lost 6; bases outside the gene matches: 3. The CDR3 spells CASSLGLAGGEQYF. CDR3 nucleotides: TGTGCCAGCAGTCTCGGACTAGCGGGAGGCGAGCAGTACTTC.

The chain couples TRBV7-9 to TRBJ1-6; D might be TRBD1 (5 bases). The CDR3 spans 19 residues. The V end lost 4 bases, the J end lost 2 bases, and 21 bases lay between the germline ends. The germline gives CDR1 SEHNR, CDR2 FQNEAQ (reference sequence). CDR3 in amino acids: CASSSKGRGPRAYNSPLHF. The CDR3 region has the DNA TGTGCCAGCAGCTCAAAGGGCCGGGGACCTAGGGCCTATAATTCACCCCTCCACTTT.

The chain combines TRBV6-5 with TRBJ1-1, with D possibly TRBD1 on 6 matching bases. CDR1 is MNHEY and CDR2 is SVGAGI in the germline V gene. The CDR3 is 13 residues long. V was trimmed by 6 bases and J by 4 bases, leaving 12 bases between them. CDR3 loop: CASRGGVGTEAFF. The CDR3 region has the DNA TGTGCCAGCAGAGGGGGGGTGGGCACTGAAGCTTTCTTT.

The rearrangement joins TRBV2 to TRBJ1-2; 9 nucleotides agree with TRBD1. CDR3 length: 15 amino acids. Germline V gene sequence: CDR1 SNHLY, CDR2 FYNNEI. Unmatched junction bases numbered 13, after V lost 6 bases and J lost 8 bases. The CDR3 loop is CASREQGARGGGYTF. CDR3 nucleotides: TGTGCCAGCAGGGAACAGGGGGCGCGAGGAGGGGGCTACACCTTC.

The genes are TRBV5-1 and TRBJ2-1, with 13 bases identical to TRBD2. V trimming: 7 bases; J trimming: 6 bases; junction bases outside the gene matches: 4. Germline V gene sequence: CDR1 SGHRS, CDR2 YFSETQ. The CDR3 is made up of 14 amino acids. CDR3 in DNA: TGCGCCAGCGGGGGGACTAGCGGGGTCAATGAGCAGTTCTTC. Its protein is CASGGTSGVNEQFF.

The gene calls are TRBV7-2 and TRBJ2-2; D is unclear. There are 14 residues in the CDR3. V was cut by 5 bases and J by 3 bases, with 10 bases left in between. Germline V gene lookup returns CDR1 SGHTA and CDR2 FQGNSA. CDR3 nucleotide sequence: TGTGCCAGCAGCGAAGGCAGGTACACCGGGGAGCTGTTTTTT. Translating it yields CASSEGRYTGELFF.

The CDR3: CSVQAGEETQYF. The CDR3 nucleotides read TGCAGCGTTCAAGCGGGGGAAGAGACCCAGTACTTC. This chain uses TRBV29-1 with TRBJ2-5; 8 bases line up with TRBD2. V lost 5 bases, J lost 3 bases, and 2 bases stayed unmatched. This CDR3 comprises 12 residues. The germline CDR1 and CDR2 sequences are SQVTM and ANQGSEA.

This clone was observed a single time. The chain joins TRBV19 to TRBJ2-1; 9 nucleotides match TRBD2. With V trimmed by 1 base and J by 6 bases, 10 bases remained unmatched. The CDR3 totals 17 residues. CDR1 LNHDA and CDR2 SQIVND come from the germline V gene (reference sequence). The CDR3 sequence: CASSIVGREGVGNEQFF. CDR3 bases: TGTGCCAGTAGTATAGTAGGGCGGGAGGGCGTTGGCAATGAGCAGTTCTTC.